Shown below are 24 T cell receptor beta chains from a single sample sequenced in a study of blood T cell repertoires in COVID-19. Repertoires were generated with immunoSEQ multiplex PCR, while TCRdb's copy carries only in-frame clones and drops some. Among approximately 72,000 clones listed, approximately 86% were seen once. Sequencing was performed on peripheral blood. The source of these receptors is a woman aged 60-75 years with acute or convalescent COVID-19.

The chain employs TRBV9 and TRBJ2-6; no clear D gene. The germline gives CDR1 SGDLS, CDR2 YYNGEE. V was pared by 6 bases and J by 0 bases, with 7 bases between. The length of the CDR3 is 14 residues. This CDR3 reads CASIPVSGANVLTF. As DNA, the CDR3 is TGTGCCAGCATCCCGGTCTCTGGGGCCAACGTCCTGACTTTC.

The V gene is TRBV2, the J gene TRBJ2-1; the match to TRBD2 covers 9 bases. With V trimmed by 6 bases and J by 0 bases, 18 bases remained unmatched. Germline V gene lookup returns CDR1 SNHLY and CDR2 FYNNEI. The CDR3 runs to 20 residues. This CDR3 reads CASSQPAKSGGSSSYNEQFF. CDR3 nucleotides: TGTGCCAGCAGCCAACCGGCTAAAAGCGGGGGGTCTAGCTCCTACAATGAGCAGTTCTTC.

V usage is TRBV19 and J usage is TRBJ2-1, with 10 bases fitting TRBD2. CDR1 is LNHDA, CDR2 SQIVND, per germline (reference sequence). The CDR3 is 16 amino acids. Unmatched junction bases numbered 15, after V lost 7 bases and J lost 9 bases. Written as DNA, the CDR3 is TGTGCCAGTACCCACTTAGGGAGCGGGGGGGCCGGTGAGCAGTTCTTC. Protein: CASTHLGSGGAGEQFF.

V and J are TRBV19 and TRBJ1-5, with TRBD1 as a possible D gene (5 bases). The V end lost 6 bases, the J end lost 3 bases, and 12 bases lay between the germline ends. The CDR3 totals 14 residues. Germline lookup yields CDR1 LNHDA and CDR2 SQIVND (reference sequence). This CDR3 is CASRYPRDNQPQHF. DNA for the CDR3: TGTGCCAGTAGGTATCCCAGGGACAATCAGCCCCAGCATTTT.

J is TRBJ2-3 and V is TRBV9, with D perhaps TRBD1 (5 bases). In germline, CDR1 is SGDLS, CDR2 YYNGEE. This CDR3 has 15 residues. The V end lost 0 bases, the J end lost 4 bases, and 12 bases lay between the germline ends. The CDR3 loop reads CASSVGGTPADTQYF. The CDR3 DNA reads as TGTGCCAGCAGCGTAGGGGGCACCCCCGCAGATACGCAGTATTTT.

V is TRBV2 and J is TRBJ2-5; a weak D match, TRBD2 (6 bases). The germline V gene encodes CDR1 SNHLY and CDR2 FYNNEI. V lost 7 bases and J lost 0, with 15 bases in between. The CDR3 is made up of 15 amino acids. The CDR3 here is CASIESGGYQETQYF. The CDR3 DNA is TGTGCCAGCATCGAAAGCGGAGGGTACCAAGAGACCCAGTACTTC.

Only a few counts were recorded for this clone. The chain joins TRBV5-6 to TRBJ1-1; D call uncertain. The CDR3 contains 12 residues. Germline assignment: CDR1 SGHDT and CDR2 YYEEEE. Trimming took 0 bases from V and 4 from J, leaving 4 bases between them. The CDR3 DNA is TGTGCCAGCAGCTTGGTCAGCACTGAAGCTTTCTTT. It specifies CASSLVSTEAFF.

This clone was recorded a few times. In nucleotides, the CDR3 is TGTGCCACCAGCAGAGAATTAACCTACGAGCAGTACTTC. Its translation: CATSRELTYEQYF. This chain links TRBV15 with TRBJ2-7, with D hard to call. Germline values: CDR1 LNHNV, CDR2 YYDKDF (reference sequence). The CDR3 length is 13 residues. Trimming took off 0 bases at V and 2 bases at J, with 5 bases between the two ends.

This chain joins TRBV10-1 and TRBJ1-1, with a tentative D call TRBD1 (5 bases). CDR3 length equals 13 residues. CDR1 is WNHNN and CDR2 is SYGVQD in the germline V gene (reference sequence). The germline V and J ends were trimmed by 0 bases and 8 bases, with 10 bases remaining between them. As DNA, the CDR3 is TGCGCCAGCAGTGAGTCGGTCCGACAGGAAGCTTTCTTT. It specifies CASSESVRQEAFF.

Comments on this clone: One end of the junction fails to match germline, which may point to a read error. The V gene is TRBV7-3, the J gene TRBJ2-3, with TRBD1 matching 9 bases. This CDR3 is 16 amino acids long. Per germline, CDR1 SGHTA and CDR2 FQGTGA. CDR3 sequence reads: CASSLSTGGTTYTQYF. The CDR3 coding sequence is TGTGCCAGCAGCTTATCGACAGGGGGGACCACATATACGCAGTATTTT.

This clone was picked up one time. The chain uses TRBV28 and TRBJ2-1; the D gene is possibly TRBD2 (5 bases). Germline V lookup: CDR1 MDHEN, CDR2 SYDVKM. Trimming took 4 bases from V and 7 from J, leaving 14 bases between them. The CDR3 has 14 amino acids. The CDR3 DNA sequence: TGTGCCAGCAGTTCACCCGGACTCCTAAATGAGCAGTTCTTC. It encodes CASSSPGLLNEQFF.

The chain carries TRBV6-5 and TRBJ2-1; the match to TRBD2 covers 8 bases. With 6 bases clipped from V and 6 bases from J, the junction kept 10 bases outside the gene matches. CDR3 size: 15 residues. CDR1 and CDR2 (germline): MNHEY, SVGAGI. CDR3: CASRVQSGGPNEQFF. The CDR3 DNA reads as TGTGCCAGCAGAGTCCAAAGCGGGGGCCCCAATGAGCAGTTCTTC.

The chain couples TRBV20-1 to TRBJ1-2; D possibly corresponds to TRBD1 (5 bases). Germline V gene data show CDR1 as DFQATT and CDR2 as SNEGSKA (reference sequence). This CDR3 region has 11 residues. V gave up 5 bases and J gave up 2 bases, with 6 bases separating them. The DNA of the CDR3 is TGCAGTGCTCACAGGAACTATGGCTACACCTTC. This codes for CSAHRNYGYTF.

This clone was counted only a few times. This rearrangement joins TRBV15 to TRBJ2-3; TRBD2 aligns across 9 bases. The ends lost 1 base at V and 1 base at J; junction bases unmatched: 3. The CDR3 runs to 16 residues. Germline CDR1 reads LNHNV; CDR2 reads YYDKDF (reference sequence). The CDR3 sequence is CATSRVPSGGTDTQYF. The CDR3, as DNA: TGTGCCACCAGCAGAGTCCCTAGCGGGGGCACAGATACGCAGTATTTT.

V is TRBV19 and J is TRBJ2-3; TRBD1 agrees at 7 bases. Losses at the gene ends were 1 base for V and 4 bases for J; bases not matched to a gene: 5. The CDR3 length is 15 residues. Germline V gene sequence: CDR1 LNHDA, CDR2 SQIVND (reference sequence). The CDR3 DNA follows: TGTGCCAGTAGTATAGGAAGGGGGCCAGCAGATACGCAGTATTTT. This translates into CASSIGRGPADTQYF.

Here the CDR3 DNA reads TGTGCCAGCTCACCACCCTCAGGGATACAAGAGACCCAGTACTTC. Translating gives CASSPPSGIQETQYF. The chain is built from TRBV18 and TRBJ2-5; possibly TRBD1 for D (5 bases). Germline V lookup: CDR1 KGHSH, CDR2 LQKENI. The CDR3 consists of 15 residues. V was shortened by 0 bases and J by 2 bases, with 10 bases between the two germline ends.

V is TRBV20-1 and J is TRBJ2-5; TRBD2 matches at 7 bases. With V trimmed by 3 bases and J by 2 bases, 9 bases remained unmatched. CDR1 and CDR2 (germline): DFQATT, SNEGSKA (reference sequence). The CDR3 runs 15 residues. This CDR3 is CSASLSGGTQETQYF. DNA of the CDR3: TGCAGTGCTAGTTTATCGGGGGGAACGCAAGAGACCCAGTACTTC.

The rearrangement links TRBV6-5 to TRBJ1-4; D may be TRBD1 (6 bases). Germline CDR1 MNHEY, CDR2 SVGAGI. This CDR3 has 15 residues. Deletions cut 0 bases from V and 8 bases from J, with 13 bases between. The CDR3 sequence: CASSYSTGLREKLFF. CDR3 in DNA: TGTGCCAGCAGTTACTCAACAGGGCTCCGAGAAAAACTGTTTTTT.

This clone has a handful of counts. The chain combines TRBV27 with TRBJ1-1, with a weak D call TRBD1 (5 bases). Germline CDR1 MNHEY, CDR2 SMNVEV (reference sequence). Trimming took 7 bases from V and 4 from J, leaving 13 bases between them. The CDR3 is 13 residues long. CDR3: CASMKGPGTEAFF. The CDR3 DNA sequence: TGTGCCAGCATGAAGGGGCCTGGCACTGAAGCTTTCTTT.

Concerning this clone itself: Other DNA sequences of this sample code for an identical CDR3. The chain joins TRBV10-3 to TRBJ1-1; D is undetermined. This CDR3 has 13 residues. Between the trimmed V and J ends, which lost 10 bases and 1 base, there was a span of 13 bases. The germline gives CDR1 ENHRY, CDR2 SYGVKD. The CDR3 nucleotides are TGTGCCACGGGAGAGTCAGGGAACACTGAAGCTTTCTTT. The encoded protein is CATGESGNTEAFF.

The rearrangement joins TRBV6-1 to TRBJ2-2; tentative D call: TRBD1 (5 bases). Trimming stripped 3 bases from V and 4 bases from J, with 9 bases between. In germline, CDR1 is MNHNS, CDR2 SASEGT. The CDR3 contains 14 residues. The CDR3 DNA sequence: TGTGCCAGCAGTGAGGGCAGGGTCACCGGGGAGCTGTTTTTT. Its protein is CASSEGRVTGELFF.

CDR3 DNA sequence: TGTGCCAGCAGCCCAGGACTAGGAGGCTGGAACACTGAAGCTTTCTTT. Translated: CASSPGLGGWNTEAFF. V and J are TRBV14 and TRBJ1-1; D is uncertain. The CDR3 is 16 amino acids. V was trimmed by 4 bases and J by 1 base, leaving 16 bases between them. Germline CDR1 and CDR2: SGHDN and FVKESK.

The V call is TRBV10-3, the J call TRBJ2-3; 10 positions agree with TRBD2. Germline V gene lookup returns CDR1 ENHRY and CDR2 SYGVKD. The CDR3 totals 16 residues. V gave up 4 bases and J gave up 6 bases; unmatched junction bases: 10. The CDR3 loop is CAISGGSGGAVDTQYF. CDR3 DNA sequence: TGTGCCATCAGTGGGGGGAGCGGGGGGGCAGTGGATACGCAGTATTTT.

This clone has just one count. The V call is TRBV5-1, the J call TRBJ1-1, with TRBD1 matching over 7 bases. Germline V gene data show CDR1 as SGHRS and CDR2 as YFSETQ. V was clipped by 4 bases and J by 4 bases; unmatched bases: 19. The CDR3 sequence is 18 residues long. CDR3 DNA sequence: TGCGCCAGCAGCCACCACCTGACAGGGCCCGGGCGGGGCACTGAAGCTTTCTTT. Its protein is CASSHHLTGPGRGTEAFF.